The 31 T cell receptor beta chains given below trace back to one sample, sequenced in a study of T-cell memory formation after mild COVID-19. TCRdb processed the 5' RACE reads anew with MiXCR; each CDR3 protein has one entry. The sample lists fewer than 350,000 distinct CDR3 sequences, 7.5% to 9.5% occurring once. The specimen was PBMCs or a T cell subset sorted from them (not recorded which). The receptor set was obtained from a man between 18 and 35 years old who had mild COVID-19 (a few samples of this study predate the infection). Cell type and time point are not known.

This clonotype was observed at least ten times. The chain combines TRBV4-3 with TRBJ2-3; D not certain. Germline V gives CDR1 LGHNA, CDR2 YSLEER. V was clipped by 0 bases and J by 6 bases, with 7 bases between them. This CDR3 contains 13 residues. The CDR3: CASSQESRDTQYF. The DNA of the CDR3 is TGCGCCAGCAGCCAAGAATCCAGGGATACGCAGTATTTT.

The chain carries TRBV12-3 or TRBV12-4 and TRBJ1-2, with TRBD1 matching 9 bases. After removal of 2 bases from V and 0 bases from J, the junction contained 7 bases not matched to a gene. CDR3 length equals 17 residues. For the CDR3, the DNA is TGTGCCAGCAGTTTATGGGGGACAGGGATTCCTAACTATGGCTACACCTTC. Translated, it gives CASSLWGTGIPNYGYTF.

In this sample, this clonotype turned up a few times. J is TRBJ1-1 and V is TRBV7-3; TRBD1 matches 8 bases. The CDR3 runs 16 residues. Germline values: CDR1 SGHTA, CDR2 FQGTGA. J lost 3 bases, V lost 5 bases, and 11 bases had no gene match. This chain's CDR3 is CASSPRGQGADTEAFF. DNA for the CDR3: TGTGCCAGCAGCCCAAGGGGGCAGGGGGCTGACACTGAAGCTTTCTTT.

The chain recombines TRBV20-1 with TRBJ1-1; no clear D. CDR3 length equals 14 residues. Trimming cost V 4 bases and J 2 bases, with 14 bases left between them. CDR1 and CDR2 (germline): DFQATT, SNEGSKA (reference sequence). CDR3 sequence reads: CSAISGPVNTEAFF. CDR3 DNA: TGCAGTGCTATTTCCGGGCCGGTTAACACTGAAGCTTTCTTT.

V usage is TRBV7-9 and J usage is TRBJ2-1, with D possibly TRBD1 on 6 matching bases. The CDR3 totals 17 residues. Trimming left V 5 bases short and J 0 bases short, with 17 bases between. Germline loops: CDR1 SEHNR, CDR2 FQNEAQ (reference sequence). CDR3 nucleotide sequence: TGTGCCAGCAGCCTCAGGACAGTCGAAAGCTCCTACAATGAGCAGTTCTTC. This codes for CASSLRTVESSYNEQFF.

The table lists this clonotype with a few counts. The CDR3 DNA is TGCGCCAGCAGCCAATGGCAGGGCGAACCTAACTATGGCTACACCTTC. As protein: CASSQWQGEPNYGYTF. This chain uses TRBV4-3 with TRBJ1-2; perhaps TRBD1 as D (5 bases). The CDR3 is made up of 16 amino acids. Germline V lookup: CDR1 LGHNA, CDR2 YSLEER. Trimming took 2 bases from V and 0 from J, leaving 13 bases between them.

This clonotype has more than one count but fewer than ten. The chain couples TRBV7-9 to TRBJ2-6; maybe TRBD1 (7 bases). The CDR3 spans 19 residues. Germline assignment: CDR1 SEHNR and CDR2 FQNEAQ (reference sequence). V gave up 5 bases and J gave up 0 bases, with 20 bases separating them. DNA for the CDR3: TGTGCCAGCAGCACGTTCGCAGGGGGGCCTGGCTCTGGGGCCAACGTCCTGACTTTC. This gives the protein CASSTFAGGPGSGANVLTF.

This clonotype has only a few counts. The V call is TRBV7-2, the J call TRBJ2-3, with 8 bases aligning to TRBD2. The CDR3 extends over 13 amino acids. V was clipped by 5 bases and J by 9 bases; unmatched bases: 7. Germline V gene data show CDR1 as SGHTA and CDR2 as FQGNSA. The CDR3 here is CASSPAGGSTQYF. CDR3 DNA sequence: TGTGCCAGCAGCCCCGCGGGGGGCTCGACGCAGTATTTT.

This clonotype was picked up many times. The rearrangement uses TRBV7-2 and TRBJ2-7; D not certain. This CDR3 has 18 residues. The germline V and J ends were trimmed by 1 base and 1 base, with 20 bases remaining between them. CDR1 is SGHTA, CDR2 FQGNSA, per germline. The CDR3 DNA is TGTGCCAGCAGCTTAGGGGTTCTAAAGGACCGACGATCCTACGAGCAGTACGTC. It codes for CASSLGVLKDRRSYEQYV.

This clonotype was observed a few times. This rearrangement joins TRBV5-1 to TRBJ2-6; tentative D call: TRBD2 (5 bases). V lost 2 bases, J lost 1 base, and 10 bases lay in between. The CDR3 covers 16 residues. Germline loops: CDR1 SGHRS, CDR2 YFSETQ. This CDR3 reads CASSFASGSGANVLTF. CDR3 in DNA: TGCGCCAGCAGCTTTGCAAGCGGTTCTGGGGCCAACGTCCTGACTTTC.

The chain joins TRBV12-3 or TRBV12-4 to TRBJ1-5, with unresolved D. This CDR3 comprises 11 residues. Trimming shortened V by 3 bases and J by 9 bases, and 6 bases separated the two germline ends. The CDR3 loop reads CASSFGGPQHF. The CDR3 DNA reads TGTGCCAGCAGTTTTGGAGGGCCCCAGCATTTT.

The CDR3 nucleotides are TGCGCCAGCAGCTTCAATCCTCTCGGGAACACCGGGGAGCTGTTTTTT. It encodes CASSFNPLGNTGELFF. The chain carries TRBV5-1 and TRBJ2-2; D not resolved. The CDR3 length is 16 residues. Per germline, CDR1 SGHRS and CDR2 YFSETQ. V lost 2 bases and J 1 base, leaving 12 bases between the germline ends. The full variable domain, its missing parts supplied by reference TRBV5-1 and TRBJ2-2, is KAGVTQTPRYLIKTRGQQVTLSCSPISGHRSVSWYQQTPGQGLQFLFEYFSETQRNKGNFPGRFSGRQFSNSRSEMNVSTLELGDSALYLCASSFNPLGNTGELFFGEGSRLTVL.

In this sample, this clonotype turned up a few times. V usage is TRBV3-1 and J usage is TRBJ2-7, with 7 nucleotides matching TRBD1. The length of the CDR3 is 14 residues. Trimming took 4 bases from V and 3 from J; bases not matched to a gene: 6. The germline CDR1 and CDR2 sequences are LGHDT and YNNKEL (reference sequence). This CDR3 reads CASSRRDSVYEQYF. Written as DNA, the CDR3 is TGTGCCAGCAGCCGCAGGGACAGCGTCTACGAGCAGTACTTC.

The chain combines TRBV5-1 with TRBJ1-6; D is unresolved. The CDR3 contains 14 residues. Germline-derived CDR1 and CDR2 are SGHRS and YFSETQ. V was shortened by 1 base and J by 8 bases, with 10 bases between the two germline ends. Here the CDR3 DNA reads TGCGCCAGCAGCTTGTTACCAGGCGATTCACCCCTCCACTTT. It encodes CASSLLPGDSPLHF.

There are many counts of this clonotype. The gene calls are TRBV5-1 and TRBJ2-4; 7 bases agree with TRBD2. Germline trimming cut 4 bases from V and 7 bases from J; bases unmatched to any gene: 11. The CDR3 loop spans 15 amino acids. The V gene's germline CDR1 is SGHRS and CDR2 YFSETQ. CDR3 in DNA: TGCGCCAGCAGCACTACGGGGGAGGGGCTGAACATTCAGTACTTC. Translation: CASSTTGEGLNIQYF. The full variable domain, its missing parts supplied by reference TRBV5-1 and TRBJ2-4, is KAGVTQTPRYLIKTRGQQVTLSCSPISGHRSVSWYQQTPGQGLQFLFEYFSETQRNKGNFPGRFSGRQFSNSRSEMNVSTLELGDSALYLCASSTTGEGLNIQYFGAGTRLSVL.

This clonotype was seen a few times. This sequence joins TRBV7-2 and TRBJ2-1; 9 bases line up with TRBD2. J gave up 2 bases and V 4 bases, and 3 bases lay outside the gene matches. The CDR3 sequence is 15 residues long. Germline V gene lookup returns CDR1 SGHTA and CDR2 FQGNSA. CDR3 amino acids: CASSWRGGTYNEQFF. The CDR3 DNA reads TGTGCCAGCAGCTGGCGGGGGGGCACCTACAATGAGCAGTTCTTC. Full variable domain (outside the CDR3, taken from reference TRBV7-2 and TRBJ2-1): GAGVSQSPSNKVTEKGKDVELRCDPISGHTALYWYRQSLGQGLEFLIYFQGNSAPDKSGLPSDRFSAERTGGSVSTLTIQRTQQEDSAVYLCASSWRGGTYNEQFFGPGTRLTVL.

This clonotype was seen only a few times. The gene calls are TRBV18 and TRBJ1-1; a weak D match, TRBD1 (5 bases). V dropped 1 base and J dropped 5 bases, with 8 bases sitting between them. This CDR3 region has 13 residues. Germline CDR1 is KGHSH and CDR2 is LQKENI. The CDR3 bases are TGTGCCAGCTCACCACGGGGGGAGACTGAAGCTTTCTTT. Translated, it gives CASSPRGETEAFF.

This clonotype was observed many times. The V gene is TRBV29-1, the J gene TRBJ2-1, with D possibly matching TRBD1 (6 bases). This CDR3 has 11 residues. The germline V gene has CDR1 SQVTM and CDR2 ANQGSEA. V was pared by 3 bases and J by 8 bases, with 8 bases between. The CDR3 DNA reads TGCAGCGTTGACCAGGGGTATGAGCAGTTCTTC. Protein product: CSVDQGYEQFF.

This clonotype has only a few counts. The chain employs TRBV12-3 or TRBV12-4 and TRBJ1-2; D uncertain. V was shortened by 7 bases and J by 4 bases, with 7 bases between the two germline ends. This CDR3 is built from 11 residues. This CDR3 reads CASTVAYGYTF. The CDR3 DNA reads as TGTGCCAGCACCGTAGCCTATGGCTACACCTTC.

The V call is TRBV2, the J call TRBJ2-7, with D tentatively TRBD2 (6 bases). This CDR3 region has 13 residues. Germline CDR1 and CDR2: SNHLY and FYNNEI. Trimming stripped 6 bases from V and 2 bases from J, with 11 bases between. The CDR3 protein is CASRWRVPYEQYV. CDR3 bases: TGTGCCAGCAGGTGGAGGGTCCCCTACGAGCAGTACGTC.

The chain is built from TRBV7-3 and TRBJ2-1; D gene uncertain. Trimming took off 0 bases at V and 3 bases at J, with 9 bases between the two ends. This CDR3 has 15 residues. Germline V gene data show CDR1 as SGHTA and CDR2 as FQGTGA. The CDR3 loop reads CASSLTSSLYNEQFF. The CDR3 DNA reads TGTGCCAGCAGCTTAACTTCGTCCCTCTACAATGAGCAGTTCTTC.

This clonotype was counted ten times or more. The CDR3 nucleotides are TGCAGTACCCCTCCAGGCATAGCCAAAAACATTCAGTACTTC. Its translation: CSTPPGIAKNIQYF. The rearrangement uses TRBV20-1 and TRBJ2-4, with D hard to call. The V and J ends lost 8 bases and 0 bases respectively, with 14 bases between them. In germline, CDR1 is DFQATT, CDR2 SNEGSKA (reference sequence). The CDR3 is made up of 14 amino acids.

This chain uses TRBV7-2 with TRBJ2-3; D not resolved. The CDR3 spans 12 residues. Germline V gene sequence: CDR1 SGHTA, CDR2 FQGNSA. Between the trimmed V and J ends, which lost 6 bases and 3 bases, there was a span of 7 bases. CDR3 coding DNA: TGTGCCAGCAGGGTCCAAACAGATACGCAGTATTTT. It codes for CASRVQTDTQYF.

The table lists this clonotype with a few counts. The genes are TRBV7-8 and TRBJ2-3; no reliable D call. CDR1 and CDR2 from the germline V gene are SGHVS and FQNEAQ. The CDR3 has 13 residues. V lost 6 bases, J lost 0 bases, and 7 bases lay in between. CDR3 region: CASRITSTDTQYF. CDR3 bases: TGTGCCAGCAGGATAACTAGCACAGATACGCAGTATTTT.

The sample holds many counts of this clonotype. The DNA of the CDR3 is TGTGCCAGCAGTGACAGGCTAGCCAAAAACATTCAGTACTTC. It is translated as CASSDRLAKNIQYF. The rearrangement uses TRBV12-3 or TRBV12-4 and TRBJ2-4; possible D gene TRBD1, 6 bases. This CDR3 spans 14 amino acids. V lost 5 bases to trimming and J lost 0 bases, with 8 bases between them.

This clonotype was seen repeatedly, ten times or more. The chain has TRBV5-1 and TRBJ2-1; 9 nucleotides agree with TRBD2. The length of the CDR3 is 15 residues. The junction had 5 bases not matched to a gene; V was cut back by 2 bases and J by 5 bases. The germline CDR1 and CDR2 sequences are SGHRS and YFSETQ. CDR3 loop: CASSFKRGDDNEQFF. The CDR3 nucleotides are TGCGCCAGCAGCTTCAAGCGGGGGGACGACAATGAGCAGTTCTTC.

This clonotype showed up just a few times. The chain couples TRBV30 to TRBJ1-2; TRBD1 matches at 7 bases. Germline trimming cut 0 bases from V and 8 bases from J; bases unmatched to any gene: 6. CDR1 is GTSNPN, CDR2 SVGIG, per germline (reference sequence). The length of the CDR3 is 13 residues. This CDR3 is CAWSVKQGRGYTF. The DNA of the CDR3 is TGTGCCTGGAGTGTAAAACAGGGGCGCGGCTACACCTTC.

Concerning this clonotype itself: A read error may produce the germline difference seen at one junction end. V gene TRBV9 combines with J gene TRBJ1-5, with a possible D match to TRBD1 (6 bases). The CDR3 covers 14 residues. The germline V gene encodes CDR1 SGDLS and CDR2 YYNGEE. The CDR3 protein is CDSSVSRGDQPQHF. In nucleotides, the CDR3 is TGTGACAGCAGCGTTTCCAGGGGTGATCAGCCCCAGCATTTT.

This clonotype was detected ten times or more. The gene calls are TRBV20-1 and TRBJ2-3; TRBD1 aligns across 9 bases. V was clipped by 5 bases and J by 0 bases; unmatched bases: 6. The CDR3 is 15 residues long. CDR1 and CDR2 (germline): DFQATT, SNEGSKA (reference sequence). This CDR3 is CSAGRQGGSTDTQYF. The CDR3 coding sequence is TGCAGTGCTGGCAGACAGGGGGGGAGCACAGATACGCAGTATTTT.

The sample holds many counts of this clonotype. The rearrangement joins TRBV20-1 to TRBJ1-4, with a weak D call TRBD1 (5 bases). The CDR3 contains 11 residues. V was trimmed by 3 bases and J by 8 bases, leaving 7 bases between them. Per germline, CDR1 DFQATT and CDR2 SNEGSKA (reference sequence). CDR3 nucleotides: TGCAGTGCTAGGAACAGGGAAAAACTGTTTTTT. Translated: CSARNREKLFF.

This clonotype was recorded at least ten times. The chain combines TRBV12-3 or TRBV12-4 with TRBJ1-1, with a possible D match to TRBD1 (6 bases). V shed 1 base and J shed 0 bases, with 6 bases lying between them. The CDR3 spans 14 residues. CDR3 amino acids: CASSLDRVNTEAFF. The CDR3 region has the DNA TGTGCCAGCAGTTTAGACAGGGTGAACACTGAAGCTTTCTTT.